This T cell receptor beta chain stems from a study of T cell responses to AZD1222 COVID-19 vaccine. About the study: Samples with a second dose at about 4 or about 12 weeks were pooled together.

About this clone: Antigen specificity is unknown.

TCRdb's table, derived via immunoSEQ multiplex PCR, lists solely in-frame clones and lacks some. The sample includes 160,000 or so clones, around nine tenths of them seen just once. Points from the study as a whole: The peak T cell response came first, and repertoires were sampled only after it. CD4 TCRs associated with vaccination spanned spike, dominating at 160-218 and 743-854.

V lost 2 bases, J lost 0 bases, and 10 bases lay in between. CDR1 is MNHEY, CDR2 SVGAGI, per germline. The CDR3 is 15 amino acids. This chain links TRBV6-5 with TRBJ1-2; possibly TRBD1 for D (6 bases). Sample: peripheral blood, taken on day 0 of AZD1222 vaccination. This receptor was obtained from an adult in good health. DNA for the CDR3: TGTGCCAGCAGTTACCTCCAGGGGCCTAACTATGGCTACACCTTC. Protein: CASSYLQGPNYGYTF.